Sequencing of this TCR beta chain was carried out in a study of patients and donors after allogeneic stem cell transplantation. Each CDR3 protein is one row after TCRdb ran MiXCR on the RT-PCR reads. The sample records about 160,000 distinct CDR3 sequences, about a third being singletons. This clonotype was recorded only once. Trimming cost V 4 bases and J 0 bases, with 11 bases left between them. This CDR3 is 16 amino acids long. Germline CDR1 SGDLS, CDR2 YYNGEE. The receptor's source is a human donor who was either an allogeneic HSCT recipient or a stem cell or donor lymphocyte infusion donor (not recorded which). It is not recorded whose cells these are; they may come from a transplant donor. J is TRBJ2-6 and V is TRBV9; possibly TRBD1 for D (5 bases). The sample taken for sequencing was blood, either unsorted or a sorted T cell fraction (not recorded which). CDR3 in DNA: TGTGCCAGCAGCAGGGGTTCCCGCTCTGGGGCCAACGTCCTGACTTTC. It is translated as CASSRGSRSGANVLTF. The variable domain in full, with the rest retrieved from reference TRBV9 and TRBJ2-6, is DSGVTQTPKHLITATGQRVTLRCSPRSGDLSVYWYQQSLDQGLQFLIQYYNGEERAKGNILERFSAQQFPDLHSELNLSSLELGDSALYFCASSRGSRSGANVLTFGAGSRLTVL.